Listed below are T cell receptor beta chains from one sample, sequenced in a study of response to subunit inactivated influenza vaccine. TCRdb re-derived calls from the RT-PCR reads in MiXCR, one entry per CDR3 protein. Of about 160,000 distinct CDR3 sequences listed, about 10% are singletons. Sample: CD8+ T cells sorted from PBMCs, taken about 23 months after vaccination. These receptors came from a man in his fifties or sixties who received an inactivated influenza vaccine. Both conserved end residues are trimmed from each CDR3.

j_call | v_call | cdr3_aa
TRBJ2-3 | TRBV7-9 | ASGFGRGRSDTQY
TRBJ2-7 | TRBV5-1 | ASSLDRDLYEQY
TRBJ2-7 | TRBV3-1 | ASSQIRSGTGGPEQY
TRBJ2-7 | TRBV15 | ATSRSGEVYEQY
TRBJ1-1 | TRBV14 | ASSLRGATLEAF
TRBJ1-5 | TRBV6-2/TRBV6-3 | ASSYMGGQPQH
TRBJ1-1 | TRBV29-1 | SVEGNRQTEAF
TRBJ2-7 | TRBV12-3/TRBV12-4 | ASSLSGTHEQY
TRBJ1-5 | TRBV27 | ASSLSGQVGLDQPQH
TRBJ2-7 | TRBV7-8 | ASSLEDGGHEQY
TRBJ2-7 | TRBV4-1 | ASSQDSRAFSYEQY
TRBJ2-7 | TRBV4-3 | ASSPWTSGTYEQY